This TCR beta chain derives from a study of T cell clonality in common variable immunodeficiency. Overall study results and limits: In common variable immunodeficiency, TCR beta chains reportedly carried fewer deletions and N-nucleotide insertions. The cause of increased CVID clonality remains unclear without subpopulation sequencing.

In regard to this clone: Its matching antigen is unknown. Read sequence stops 3 residues before the CDR3 end, and the germline J gene provides the missing end.

Germline CDR1 and CDR2: SEHNR and FQNEAQ (reference sequence). V lost 1 base and J lost 1, with 6 bases in between. This CDR3 has 14 residues. Only in-frame clones appear in the TCRdb table, and some are missing; sequencing was by immunoSEQ multiplex PCR. The sample yields over 30,000 clones, without any singletons. The chain has TRBV7-9 and TRBJ2-3; D ambiguous. The sequencing sample was made of peripheral blood mononuclear cells. The TCR sequence derives from a person aged 18 to 70 in good health. CDR3 residues: CASSLVSGTDTQYF. Incomplete CDR3 DNA: TGTGCCAGCAGCTTAGTTTCGGGCACAGATACG. Drawing the rest from reference TRBV7-9 and TRBJ2-3, the complete variable domain is DTGVSQNPRHKITKRGQNVTFRCDPISEHNRLYWYRQTLGQGPEFLTYFQNEAQLEKSRLLSDRFSAERPKGSFSTLEIQRTEQGDSAMYLCASSLVSGTDTQYFGPGTRLTVL.